This record covers a single T cell receptor (beta chain). Its antigen is not known. Expressed TCRB transcripts were sequenced because the entire RNA isolate underwent reverse transcription. Clones were sequenced by immunoSEQ multiplex PCR, and TCRdb holds only the in-frame ones, with some missing. Of about 160,000 clones listed, approximately 62% were seen once; the top ten hold around 0.08%. The record originates from a study of beta chain features in type 1 diabetes. Regarding the study as a whole: Significant though moderate, a shortening of TCRB CDR3s appeared in all four CD4+ subsets of Type 1 diabetes patients.

The authors sorted CD4+ naive, central memory, regulatory and stem cell-like memory cells via CD45RO/CCR7/CD25/CD127/CD95/CD27. The sample was naive CD4+ T cells from blood. This TCR was sampled from a man aged 25-40 years with type 1 diabetes.

CDR3 DNA: TGTGCCAGCAGCTTAGCGTCTAGGACAGGGGAAGCTTTCTTT. Amino acid sequence: CASSLASRTGEAFF. The gene calls are TRBV7-2 and TRBJ1-1; 8 nucleotides line up with TRBD1. This CDR3 is 14 amino acids long. Germline CDR1 reads SGHTA; CDR2 reads FQGNSA. Trimming cost V 0 bases and J 8 bases; bases outside gene matches: 5.